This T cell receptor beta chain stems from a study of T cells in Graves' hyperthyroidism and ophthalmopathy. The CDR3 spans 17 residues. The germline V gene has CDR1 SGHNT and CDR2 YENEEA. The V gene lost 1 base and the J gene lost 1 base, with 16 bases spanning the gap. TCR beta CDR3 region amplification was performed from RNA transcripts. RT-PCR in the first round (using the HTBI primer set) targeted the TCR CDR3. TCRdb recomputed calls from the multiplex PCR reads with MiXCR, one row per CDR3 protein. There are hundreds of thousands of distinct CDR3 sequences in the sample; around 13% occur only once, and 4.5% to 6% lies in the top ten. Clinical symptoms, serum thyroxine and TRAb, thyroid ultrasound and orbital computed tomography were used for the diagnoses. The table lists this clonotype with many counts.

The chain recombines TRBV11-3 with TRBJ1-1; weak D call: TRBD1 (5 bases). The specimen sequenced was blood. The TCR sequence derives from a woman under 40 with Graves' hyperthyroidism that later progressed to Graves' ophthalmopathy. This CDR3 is CASSLAVGGGANTEAFF. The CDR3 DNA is TGTGCCAGCAGCTTAGCCGTCGGTGGAGGGGCGAACACTGAAGCTTTCTTT.